The 23 T cell receptor beta chains given below trace back to one sample, sequenced in a study of T cells in Graves' hyperthyroidism and ophthalmopathy. TCR beta CDR3 sequences were amplified from RNA transcripts. The HTBI primer set was used in a first-round RT-PCR of the TCR CDR3. From the multiplex PCR reads, TCRdb called clonotypes with MiXCR, one entry per CDR3 protein. The data show 450,000 to 600,000 distinct CDR3 sequences, roughly 15% seen once. The specimen sequenced was blood. The source is a woman aged 35 to 49 with Graves' hyperthyroidism.

As regards this clonotype: A much more abundant neighbour one base away suggests this may be a read error. The V and J genes are TRBV7-9 and TRBJ2-7; 9 bases match TRBD2. The CDR3 is 14 residues long. Germline CDR1 is SEHNR and CDR2 is FQNEAQ (reference sequence). V shed 8 bases, J shed 7 bases, and the junction held 12 bases outside the gene matches. The CDR3 region is CASDAGTSSDEQYF. For the CDR3, the DNA is TGTGCCAGCGACGCCGGGACTAGCAGTGATGAGCAGTACTTC.

The table lists this clonotype with many counts. The chain uses TRBV28 and TRBJ2-3; 11 bases align to TRBD2. Trimming at V came to 0 bases and at J to 7 bases, leaving 3 bases not matched to a gene. Germline assignment: CDR1 MDHEN and CDR2 SYDVKM. This CDR3 region has 15 residues. The CDR3 is CASSLWGLAEYTQYF. The CDR3 bases are TGTGCCAGCAGTTTATGGGGACTAGCGGAATATACGCAGTATTTT.

This clonotype was observed a few times. This may be a read error, as it is one base from a much larger clone. V is TRBV11-2 and J is TRBJ2-1; the D gene is possibly TRBD2 (6 bases). The V end was cut by 7 bases, the J end by 4 bases, with 14 bases between. Germline CDR1 and CDR2: SGHAT and FQNNGV. The CDR3 contains 14 residues. As DNA, the CDR3 is TGTGCCAGCAACCAGGGACTGGCGTACAATGAGCAGTTCTTC. This translates into CASNQGLAYNEQFF.

This clonotype was counted at least ten times. The CDR3 DNA sequence: TGTGCCAGCAGCCCGGGACAGTACGGGACCGGGGAGCTGTTTTTT. It yields the protein CASSPGQYGTGELFF. V and J are TRBV2 and TRBJ2-2; 7 bases fit TRBD1. Germline CDR1 is SNHLY and CDR2 is FYNNEI. Trimming took 6 bases from V and 5 from J; bases not matched to a gene: 9. This CDR3 has 15 amino acids.

This clonotype has only a few counts. The rearrangement joins TRBV19 to TRBJ1-1; D ambiguous. The CDR3 loop spans 13 amino acids. Trimming cost V 2 bases and J 1 base, with 5 bases left between them. From germline, CDR1 is LNHDA and CDR2 SQIVND (reference sequence). The chain's CDR3 is CASSINQNTEAFF. Written as DNA, the CDR3 is TGTGCCAGTAGTATAAATCAGAACACTGAAGCTTTCTTT.

The chain has TRBV20-1 and TRBJ2-7; no clear D gene. Near its end, the DNA agrees better with TRBJ2-1, so the J call may be wrong. Germline CDR1 is DFQATT and CDR2 is SNEGSKA (reference sequence). The CDR3 totals 12 residues. The chain's CDR3 is CSARDNYYEQFF. In DNA form, the CDR3 reads TGCAGTGCTAGAGATAACTATTACGAGCAGTTCTTC.

This clonotype was observed many times. V gene TRBV2 combines with J gene TRBJ2-7, with 8 bases matching TRBD2. V shed 8 bases, J shed 5 bases, and the junction held 8 bases outside the gene matches. This CDR3 comprises 13 residues. Germline lookup yields CDR1 SNHLY and CDR2 FYNNEI. The DNA of the CDR3 is TGTGCCAGCTGTTCTAGCGGGCGCAACGAGCAGTACTTC. Translating it yields CASCSSGRNEQYF.

This clonotype was seen at least ten times. This chain links TRBV11-2 with TRBJ1-2; D is unresolved. This CDR3 spans 14 amino acids. V lost 4 bases, J lost 2 bases, and 11 bases lay in between. Germline values: CDR1 SGHAT, CDR2 FQNNGV. The CDR3 region has the DNA TGTGCCAGCAGCTACTTGCCGGACAACTATGGCTACACCTTC. It is translated as CASSYLPDNYGYTF.

This clonotype occurred many times. The rearrangement links TRBV12-3 or TRBV12-4 to TRBJ1-6; a possible D gene is TRBD1 (5 bases). The CDR3 length is 17 residues. The V end lost 6 bases, the J end lost 0 bases, and 15 bases lay between the germline ends. CDR3 nucleotides: TGTGCCAGCAGCCAAGACAGCCTCAGCTCCTATAATTCACCCCTCCACTTT. It yields the protein CASSQDSLSSYNSPLHF.

The table lists this clonotype with a few counts. The V call is TRBV10-1, the J call TRBJ2-2, with D hard to call. The CDR3 loop spans 16 amino acids. Trimming removed 3 bases at V and 5 bases at J, with 16 bases between. Germline CDR1 is WNHNN and CDR2 is SYGVQD (reference sequence). The CDR3 nucleotides are TGCGCCAGCAGTGAAAAAGTCTGGCCCTTGACCGGGGAGCTGTTTTTT. Translated: CASSEKVWPLTGELFF.

This clonotype was observed many times. The V gene is TRBV10-3, the J gene TRBJ2-1; TRBD1 matches at 7 bases. In germline, CDR1 is ENHRY, CDR2 SYGVKD. J lost 2 bases, V lost 4 bases, and 5 bases had no gene match. The CDR3 spans 15 residues. Written as DNA, the CDR3 is TGTGCCATCAGTGCGGGACAGTTGACCTACAATGAGCAGTTCTTC. Translation gives CAISAGQLTYNEQFF.

Ten or more counts support this clonotype. This chain connects TRBV12-3 or TRBV12-4 to TRBJ2-3; TRBD1 is a possible D gene (6 bases). Trimming removed 7 bases at V and 8 bases at J, with 16 bases between. This CDR3 has 13 amino acids. DNA of the CDR3: TGTGCCAGCAACCAGGCTGGCAGGGGTACGCAGTATTTT. This gives the protein CASNQAGRGTQYF.

There are many counts of this clonotype. The gene calls are TRBV19 and TRBJ2-7; D may correspond to TRBD1 or TRBD2 (5 bases each). Germline CDR1 is LNHDA and CDR2 is SQIVND (reference sequence). Between the trimmed V and J ends, which lost 1 base and 5 bases, there was a span of 9 bases. The CDR3 totals 13 residues. This CDR3 reads CASSIVSGHEQYF. The CDR3 DNA is TGTGCCAGTAGTATAGTTTCGGGACACGAGCAGTACTTC.

This clonotype occurred many times. The chain couples TRBV7-8 to TRBJ1-2; a possible D gene is TRBD1 (5 bases). This CDR3 region has 14 residues. Germline CDR1 and CDR2: SGHVS and FQNEAQ. Trimming shortened V by 2 bases and J by 4 bases, and 11 bases separated the two germline ends. The CDR3 bases are TGTGCCAGCAGCTTAACAGGTCGCCGCTATGGCTACACCTTC. Protein sequence: CASSLTGRRYGYTF.

This clonotype was detected many times. V is TRBV7-2 and J is TRBJ2-1; 7 bases match TRBD2. This CDR3 comprises 15 residues. Germline CDR1 reads SGHTA; CDR2 reads FQGNSA. With 5 bases clipped from V and 4 bases from J, the junction kept 8 bases outside the gene matches. CDR3 sequence (DNA): TGTGCCAGCAGCAGGCTAGCGGCTGAATACAATGAGCAGTTCTTC. This codes for CASSRLAAEYNEQFF. The complete variable domain, with remaining parts taken from reference TRBV7-2 and TRBJ2-1, reads GAGVSQSPSNKVTEKGKDVELRCDPISGHTALYWYRQSLGQGLEFLIYFQGNSAPDKSGLPSDRFSAERTGGSVSTLTIQRTQQEDSAVYLCASSRLAAEYNEQFFGPGTRLTVL.

The chain links TRBV20-1 to TRBJ2-1; D gene uncertain. V was trimmed by 2 bases and J by 1 base, leaving 15 bases between them. The CDR3 runs 16 residues. The germline V gene has CDR1 DFQATT and CDR2 SNEGSKA (reference sequence). CDR3: CSARRTAGISYNEQFF. The CDR3 DNA is TGCAGTGCTAGACGCACGGCAGGTATATCCTACAATGAGCAGTTCTTC.

This clonotype occurred a few times. V gene TRBV3-1 combines with J gene TRBJ1-2, with 9 bases aligning to TRBD1. After removal of 4 bases from V and 6 bases from J, the junction contained 6 bases not matched to a gene. The CDR3 loop spans 14 amino acids. Germline CDR1 LGHDT, CDR2 YNNKEL (reference sequence). CDR3 sequence: CASSLGTGLHGYTF. Here the CDR3 DNA reads TGTGCCAGCAGCCTTGGGACAGGGTTACATGGCTACACCTTC.

This clonotype was seen repeatedly, ten times or more. This chain uses TRBV13 with TRBJ2-7, with D perhaps TRBD1 (6 bases). The CDR3 has 14 residues. The germline CDR1 and CDR2 sequences are PRHDT and FYEKMQ (reference sequence). Trimming left V 5 bases short and J 3 bases short, with 14 bases between. The CDR3 loop reads CASSHRDTFYEQYF. The CDR3, as DNA: TGTGCCAGCAGCCATCGGGACACCTTCTACGAGCAGTACTTC.

The CDR3 DNA is TGTGCCAGCAGTGAGTCAGCGGGAGATAGCACAGATACGCAGTATTTT. Its translation is CASSESAGDSTDTQYF. The rearrangement joins TRBV25-1 to TRBJ2-3; 8 bases line up with TRBD2. The CDR3 extends over 16 amino acids. Germline CDR1 and CDR2: MGHDK and SYGVNS. With V trimmed by 3 bases and J by 0 bases, 5 bases remained unmatched.

The V and J genes are TRBV28 and TRBJ2-5, with D possibly being TRBD2 (6 bases). The CDR3 covers 16 residues. V was clipped by 6 bases and J by 5 bases, with 22 bases between them. Per the germline V gene, CDR1 is MDHEN and CDR2 is SYDVKM. The CDR3 sequence is CASSPPGLRDRETQYF. CDR3 coding DNA: TGTGCCAGCAGCCCACCGGGACTCCGTGATCGGGAGACCCAGTACTTC.

This clonotype was seen many times. This chain links TRBV11-2 with TRBJ2-1, with 15 bases aligning to TRBD2. The CDR3 sequence is 13 residues long. Trimming cost V 8 bases and J 13 bases; bases outside gene matches: 6. Germline CDR1 reads SGHAT; CDR2 reads FQNNGV. CDR3 sequence (DNA): TGTGCCAGCGGACTAGCGGGAGGGGTGGGTCAGTTCTTC. Protein: CASGLAGGVGQFF.

This chain connects TRBV20-1 to TRBJ2-2, with D perhaps matching TRBD1 (6 bases). Trimming cost V 3 bases and J 5 bases, with 10 bases left between them. The germline gives CDR1 DFQATT, CDR2 SNEGSKA (reference sequence). The CDR3 contains 13 residues. The CDR3 region has the DNA TGCAGTGCTAGGTTTACAGGGACCGGGGAGCTGTTTTTT. Protein product: CSARFTGTGELFF.

This clonotype has a count of ten or more. The V and J genes are TRBV3-1 and TRBJ1-1; no reliable D call. Germline CDR1 LGHDT, CDR2 YNNKEL (reference sequence). With 0 bases removed from V and 1 base from J, the gap between germline ends came to 9 bases. This CDR3 contains 15 residues. The CDR3 nucleotides are TGTGCCAGCAGCCAAGAGAGTAGGCAGAACACTGAAGCTTTCTTT. It yields the protein CASSQESRQNTEAFF. Variable domain in full (rest from reference TRBV3-1 and TRBJ1-1): DTAVSQTPKYLVTQMGNDKSIKCEQNLGHDTMYWYKQDSKKFLKIMFSYNNKELIINETVPNRFSPKSPDKAHLNLHINSLELGDSAVYFCASSQESRQNTEAFFGQGTRLTVV.